This T cell receptor (beta chain) was recovered during a study of blood T cell repertoires in COVID-19. Study-level background: Nucleic acid was either cDNA or gDNA, and it came from T cells, B-cell-depleted T cells, or PBMCs.

Only in-frame clones appear in the TCRdb table, and some are missing; sequencing was by immunoSEQ multiplex PCR. The table has under 400,000 clones, 90% seen once. The germline V and J ends were trimmed by 0 bases and 10 bases, with 18 bases remaining between them. Germline CDR1 reads GTSNPN; CDR2 reads SVGIG (reference sequence). The CDR3 sequence is 14 residues long. The chain has TRBV30 and TRBJ1-1; D possibly corresponds to TRBD1 (6 bases). The TCR was taken from a woman younger than 45 with COVID-19, enrolled during active disease. The material sequenced was peripheral blood. The CDR3 spells CAWSVRGGAGRAFF. CDR3 DNA sequence: TGTGCCTGGAGTGTACGTGGGGGGGCTGGAAGAGCTTTCTTT.